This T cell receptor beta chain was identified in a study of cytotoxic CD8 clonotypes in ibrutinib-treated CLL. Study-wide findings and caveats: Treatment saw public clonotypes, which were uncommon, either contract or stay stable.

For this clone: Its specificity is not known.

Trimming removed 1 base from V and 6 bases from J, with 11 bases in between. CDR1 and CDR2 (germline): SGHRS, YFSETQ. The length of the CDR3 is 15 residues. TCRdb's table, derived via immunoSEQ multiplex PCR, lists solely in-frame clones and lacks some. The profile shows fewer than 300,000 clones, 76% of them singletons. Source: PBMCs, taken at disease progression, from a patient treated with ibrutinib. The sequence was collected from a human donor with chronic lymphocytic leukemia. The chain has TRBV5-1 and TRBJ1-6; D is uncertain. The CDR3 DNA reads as TGCGCCAGCAGCTTGCTGGCGGGTTCTAATTCACCCCTCCACTTT. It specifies CASSLLAGSNSPLHF.